This T cell receptor (beta chain) was sequenced in a study of cytomegalovirus exposure and HLA in healthy donors. Study overall: For the approximately 420 genotyped donors, around 76% fell within the Caucasian-associated ancestry cluster. Study-level results: Among TCR beta chains of equal frequency, HLA-associated ones were more clonally expanded in a later analysis. In a later analysis, donors in an Asian-associated ancestry cluster reportedly had fewer N-insertions in productive TCRs than the cohort mean.

Both 60 Vbeta primers and 13 Jbeta primers went into the PCR. Libraries were prepared by immunoSEQ multiplex PCR; TCRdb keeps only in-frame clonotypes and omits some of them. This table holds some 190,000 clones, roughly 87% found once. The CDR3 is made up of 15 amino acids. Germline lookup yields CDR1 SGHAT and CDR2 FQNNGV. The J segment lost 4 bases and the V segment lost 0 bases, leaving 3 bases of the junction unmatched. This clone occurred once. Its antigen is unknown. This TCR derives from a man aged 40-50 years in good health and CMV-seronegative. The sequenced sample consisted of PBMCs. V gene TRBV11-2 combines with J gene TRBJ2-7, with 10 bases lining up with TRBD2. The CDR3 here is CASSLEAGGPYEQYF. CDR3 nucleotides: TGTGCCAGCAGCTTAGAAGCGGGAGGGCCTTACGAGCAGTACTTC.